The 16 T cell receptor beta chains listed next were all sequenced from one sample in a study of cytomegalovirus exposure and HLA in healthy donors. The PCR was carried out with 60 Vbeta primers and 13 Jbeta primers. Data came from immunoSEQ multiplex PCR; TCRdb stores just in-frame clones and leaves some out. The sample records 100,000 to 150,000 clones, roughly 76% being singletons. Sample: PBMCs. These receptors were collected from a woman aged 45-60 years in good health and CMV-seronegative.

The chain recombines TRBV15 with TRBJ2-7, with 10 bases matching TRBD2. CDR3 size: 15 residues. The germline V gene has CDR1 LNHNV and CDR2 YYDKDF (reference sequence). V shed 3 bases, J shed 1 base, and the junction held 3 bases outside the gene matches. The CDR3 coding sequence is TGTGCCACCAGCAGTAGCGGGAGGTTTTCCTACGAGCAGTACTTC. This codes for CATSSSGRFSYEQYF. The full variable domain, rest sourced from reference TRBV15 and TRBJ2-7, is DAMVIQNPRYQVTQFGKPVTLSCSQTLNHNVMYWYQQKSSQAPKLLFHYYDKDFNNEADTPDNFQSRRPNTSFCFLDIRSPGLGDTAMYLCATSSSGRFSYEQYFGPGTRLTVT.

The chain has TRBV5-1 and TRBJ1-2; possibly TRBD1 for D (6 bases). Germline CDR1 SGHRS, CDR2 YFSETQ. The V and J ends lost 4 bases and 6 bases respectively, with 13 bases between them. The CDR3 runs to 13 residues. The CDR3, as DNA: TGCGCCAGCAGCGTGGGGGACACCGATGGCTACACCTTC. This translates into CASSVGDTDGYTF.

This chain links TRBV6-6 with TRBJ1-5, with a tentative D call TRBD1 (6 bases). V lost 7 bases and J lost 4, with 14 bases in between. Germline loops: CDR1 MNHNY, CDR2 SVGAGI (reference sequence). There are 14 residues in the CDR3. The CDR3 DNA reads TGTGCCAGCACCCAAGGGGGTAATAATCAGCCCCAGCATTTT. Its translation is CASTQGGNNQPQHF.

This clone turned up a few times. V and J are TRBV10-2 and TRBJ2-5, with 10 bases that match TRBD2. This CDR3 has 14 residues. V was pared by 3 bases and J by 2 bases, with 0 bases of the junction left unmatched. Germline V lookup: CDR1 WSHSY, CDR2 SAAADI. The CDR3: CASSELAGQETQYF. For the CDR3, the DNA is TGCGCCAGCAGTGAACTAGCGGGGCAAGAGACCCAGTACTTC.

V is TRBV7-3 and J is TRBJ2-2, with D tentatively TRBD1 (6 bases). This CDR3 region has 13 residues. Trimming pared 8 bases from V and 4 bases from J, leaving 11 bases between. Germline CDR1 SGHTA, CDR2 FQGTGA. CDR3 nucleotide sequence: TGTGCCAGCGCTGGACAGCGCACCGGGGAGCTGTTTTTT. Residues: CASAGQRTGELFF.

The chain recombines TRBV5-4 with TRBJ2-7, with a possible D match to TRBD2 (5 bases). Per germline, CDR1 SGHNT and CDR2 YYREEE (reference sequence). V gave up 0 bases and J gave up 3 bases, with 13 bases separating them. The CDR3 is 15 residues long. The CDR3 region is CASSLEAGTNYEQYF. The CDR3 nucleotides read TGTGCCAGCAGCTTGGAGGCGGGTACAAACTACGAGCAGTACTTC.

The chain is built from TRBV18 and TRBJ1-1; 7 bases are a match to TRBD1. The V gene's germline CDR1 is KGHSH and CDR2 LQKENI. This CDR3 has 16 residues. V trimming: 3 bases; J trimming: 0 bases; junction bases outside the gene matches: 7. The CDR3 DNA reads as TGTGCCAGCTCACCGGTGACAGGGATGATGAACACTGAAGCTTTCTTT. It is translated as CASSPVTGMMNTEAFF.

This clone was seen more than once but under ten times. The J gene is TRBJ2-1, the V gene TRBV6-5; weak D call: TRBD1 (5 bases). The V end was cut by 2 bases, the J end by 10 bases, with 15 bases between. The CDR3 length is 14 residues. CDR1 is MNHEY, CDR2 SVGAGI, per germline. CDR3 region: CASSYITGVREQFF. The CDR3 DNA reads TGTGCCAGCAGTTACATTACAGGTGTGAGAGAGCAGTTCTTC.

The chain has TRBV15 and TRBJ1-5; D not certain. V lost 5 bases to trimming and J lost 2 bases, with 16 bases between them. The CDR3 consists of 16 residues. Germline values: CDR1 LNHNV, CDR2 YYDKDF (reference sequence). This CDR3 reads CATSGPLTGGNQPQHF. CDR3 bases: TGTGCCACCAGCGGACCCTTGACGGGAGGCAATCAGCCCCAGCATTTT. The full variable domain, its missing parts supplied by reference TRBV15 and TRBJ1-5, is DAMVIQNPRYQVTQFGKPVTLSCSQTLNHNVMYWYQQKSSQAPKLLFHYYDKDFNNEADTPDNFQSRRPNTSFCFLDIRSPGLGDTAMYLCATSGPLTGGNQPQHFGDGTRLSIL.

V and J are TRBV19 and TRBJ2-3, with 9 positions matching TRBD2. The J segment lost 2 bases and the V segment lost 10 bases, leaving 7 bases of the junction unmatched. The CDR3 sequence is 14 residues long. CDR1 and CDR2 from the germline V gene are LNHDA and SQIVND (reference sequence). The CDR3 loop is CATDSGGATDTQYF. CDR3 nucleotide sequence: TGTGCCACAGATAGCGGGGGAGCCACAGATACGCAGTATTTT. Filled out from reference TRBV19 and TRBJ2-3, the complete variable domain reads DGGITQSPKYLFRKEGQNVTLSCEQNLNHDAMYWYRQDPGQGLRLIYYSQIVNDFQKGDIAEGYSVSREKKESFPLTVTSAQKNPTAFYLCATDSGGATDTQYFGPGTRLTVL.

This chain joins TRBV4-3 and TRBJ2-7; 11 bases fit TRBD2. CDR1 and CDR2 (germline): LGHNA, YSLEER. The CDR3 has 17 residues. Losses at the gene ends were 4 bases for V and 3 bases for J; bases not matched to a gene: 11. The CDR3 protein is CASSPGLAGGEFYEQYF. The DNA for the CDR3 is TGCGCCAGCAGCCCCGGACTAGCGGGTGGGGAATTCTACGAGCAGTACTTC.

A note on this clone: Its ends do not fully match the called genes, so a read error is possible. The chain carries TRBV6-1 and TRBJ2-7; 9 bases match TRBD1. The CDR3 sequence is 14 residues long. Germline CDR1 reads MNHNS; CDR2 reads SASEGT. The CDR3 DNA follows: TGTGCCATCAGTGGGGGACAGGGCCCCTACGAGCAGTACTTC. Its translation: CAISGGQGPYEQYF.

The chain combines TRBV19 with TRBJ2-1; 7 nucleotides match TRBD2. Germline V gene sequence: CDR1 LNHDA, CDR2 SQIVND (reference sequence). Trimming took 3 bases from V and 8 from J; bases not matched to a gene: 13. This CDR3 has 16 amino acids. CDR3 sequence (DNA): TGTGCCAGTAGTATGGGTATGGCTAGCGGTCTCTATGAGCAGTTCTTC. Encoded protein: CASSMGMASGLYEQFF.

The V call is TRBV7-2, the J call TRBJ2-5; tentatively, D is TRBD1 (7 bases). V was shortened by 1 base and J by 5 bases, with 14 bases between the two germline ends. The length of the CDR3 is 15 residues. The germline gives CDR1 SGHTA, CDR2 FQGNSA. CDR3: CASSLVAGGRETQYF. As DNA, the CDR3 is TGTGCCAGCAGCTTAGTCGCAGGGGGGAGGGAGACCCAGTACTTC.

The chain uses TRBV7-2 and TRBJ1-3, with 10 bases lining up with TRBD1. Unmatched junction bases numbered 7, after V lost 4 bases and J lost 1 base. The CDR3 covers 17 residues. CDR1 SGHTA and CDR2 FQGNSA come from the germline V gene. The CDR3 nucleotides are TGTGCCAGCAGCTCCCAGACAGGGGGCGCATCTGGAAACACCATATATTTT. Encoded protein: CASSSQTGGASGNTIYF.

This clone has a single count. V and J are TRBV7-2 and TRBJ2-1, with TRBD2 as a possible D gene (6 bases). The CDR3 is made up of 12 amino acids. CDR1 is SGHTA, CDR2 FQGNSA, per germline. The V and J ends lost 4 bases and 9 bases respectively, with 10 bases between them. CDR3 nucleotides: TGTGCCAGCAGCTCAATCGGGGGTGAGCAGTTCTTC. Its protein is CASSSIGGEQFF.